The 10 T cell receptor beta chains in this list originate from one sample, sequenced in a study of blood T cell repertoires in COVID-19. Sequenced by immunoSEQ multiplex PCR; TCRdb stores in-frame clones only, minus some. Among almost 400,000 clones listed, around nine tenths were seen once. What was sequenced was PBMCs or T cells enriched from blood (not recorded which). The receptors stem from a woman aged 30 to 39 who had recovered from COVID-19.

The V gene is TRBV28, the J gene TRBJ2-7, with 7 nucleotides matching TRBD2. V shed 4 bases and J 6 bases; nucleotides not matched to a gene: 30. The germline CDR1 and CDR2 sequences are MDHEN and SYDVKM. The CDR3 totals 21 residues. The CDR3 DNA is TGTGCCAGCAGTTCGACTTACGGGACTTCCTCAGCTCGGGGGGTTGGGGGCGAGCAGTACTTC. Its protein is CASSSTYGTSSARGVGGEQYF.

J is TRBJ2-7 and V is TRBV30, with TRBD2 identical over 7 bases. Germline V gene sequence: CDR1 GTSNPN, CDR2 SVGIG (reference sequence). The CDR3 is 11 residues long. V dropped 5 bases and J dropped 3; count of bases not matched to a gene: 1. CDR3 protein: CAWGLDYEQYF. The CDR3 DNA reads as TGTGCCTGGGGACTAGACTACGAGCAGTACTTC.

The gene calls are TRBV4-2 and TRBJ2-1; 11 bases match TRBD2. The CDR3 runs 16 residues. CDR1 is LGHNA, CDR2 YNFKEQ, per germline. V shed 2 bases, J shed 7 bases, and the junction held 7 bases outside the gene matches. CDR3: CASSQFTSGSRNEQFF. The CDR3 nucleotides read TGTGCCAGCAGCCAATTTACTAGCGGGAGTCGGAATGAGCAGTTCTTC.

This sequence joins TRBV27 and TRBJ1-2; D might be TRBD1 (5 bases). The CDR3 runs 14 residues. Germline V gene data show CDR1 as MNHEY and CDR2 as SMNVEV (reference sequence). V was trimmed by 4 bases and J by 4 bases, leaving 13 bases between them. This CDR3 reads CASSWGRGGYGYTF. CDR3 nucleotide sequence: TGTGCCAGCAGTTGGGGACGGGGGGGCTATGGCTACACCTTC.

The chain is built from TRBV6-5 and TRBJ1-1; TRBD1 might be the D (5 bases). CDR1 and CDR2 from the germline V gene are MNHEY and SVGAGI. Trimming shortened V by 6 bases and J by 7 bases, and 15 bases separated the two germline ends. This CDR3 is 13 amino acids long. CDR3 nucleotide sequence: TGTGCCAGCAGGCACCAGGGTATCATTGAAGCTTTCTTT. Its protein product is CASRHQGIIEAFF.

The chain joins TRBV7-8 to TRBJ2-7, with TRBD2 as a possible D gene (5 bases). Germline CDR1 SGHVS, CDR2 FQNEAQ. CDR3 length: 13 amino acids. Trimming removed 5 bases at V and 7 bases at J, with 15 bases between. CDR3 DNA sequence: TGTGCCAGCAGCCCGACCGGGGTTTTAGAGCAGTACTTC. This translates into CASSPTGVLEQYF.

The rearrangement links TRBV24-1 to TRBJ1-6; no definite D call. The ends were cut back, 7 bases at V and 3 bases at J, with 9 bases in the middle. Germline V lookup: CDR1 KGHDR, CDR2 SFDVKD. The CDR3 is 14 amino acids. For the CDR3, the DNA is TGTGCCACCAGCTGGGCCTACTATAATTCACCCCTCCACTTT. Translation: CATSWAYYNSPLHF.

The rearrangement links TRBV4-2 to TRBJ1-3; D gene unclear. The CDR3 runs to 14 residues. The germline V gene encodes CDR1 LGHNA and CDR2 YNFKEQ. Trimming took 3 bases from V and 0 from J, leaving 6 bases between them. The CDR3 DNA is TGTGCCAGCAGCCAGGGCAGCTCTGGAAACACCATATATTTT. Translating gives CASSQGSSGNTIYF.

This chain links TRBV5-1 with TRBJ2-2; D is possibly TRBD1 (6 bases). Germline CDR1 SGHRS, CDR2 YFSETQ. V gave up 0 bases and J gave up 1 base, with 10 bases separating them. There are 16 residues in the CDR3. This CDR3 is CASSLAGALNTGELFF. The CDR3 nucleotides are TGCGCCAGCAGCTTGGCAGGGGCGTTGAACACCGGGGAGCTGTTTTTT. The full variable domain, in which reference TRBV5-1 and TRBJ2-2 provide the parts outside the CDR3, is KAGVTQTPRYLIKTRGQQVTLSCSPISGHRSVSWYQQTPGQGLQFLFEYFSETQRNKGNFPGRFSGRQFSNSRSEMNVSTLELGDSALYLCASSLAGALNTGELFFGEGSRLTVL.

The rearrangement uses TRBV6-2 or TRBV6-3 and TRBJ1-2; perhaps TRBD1 as D (5 bases). The length of the CDR3 is 15 residues. In germline, CDR1 is MNHEY, CDR2 SVGEGT. V dropped 0 bases and J dropped 6 bases, with 14 bases sitting between them. The CDR3 loop reads CASSYSNQGRDGYTF. CDR3 sequence (DNA): TGTGCCAGCAGTTACTCGAATCAGGGAAGAGATGGCTACACCTTC.